These 32 T cell receptor beta chains originate from one sample sequenced in a study of T cell changes during pregnancy in multiple sclerosis. Some clones are missing from TCRdb's copy, which holds only in-frame ones; the method was immunoSEQ multiplex PCR. The table has some 93,000 clones, around 92% seen once. Sequencing was performed on peripheral blood, taken after pregnancy. The receptor source for this set is a female donor in good health, enrolled as a control in a pregnancy study.

The V call is TRBV9, the J call TRBJ2-6; D might be TRBD2 (5 bases). The CDR3 spans 16 residues. V was shortened by 4 bases and J by 4 bases, with 15 bases between the two germline ends. CDR1 and CDR2 (germline): SGDLS, YYNGEE. The chain's CDR3 is CASSYRGETGANVLTF. As DNA, the CDR3 is TGTGCCAGCAGCTATCGGGGAGAAACAGGGGCCAACGTCCTGACTTTC.

By sample fraction, this clone is medium-sized. This chain links TRBV2 with TRBJ1-4, with D possibly matching TRBD1 (5 bases). Per germline, CDR1 SNHLY and CDR2 FYNNEI. There are 16 residues in the CDR3. V dropped 6 bases and J dropped 0 bases, with 14 bases sitting between them. CDR3 nucleotide sequence: TGTGCCAGCAGCGCTGACAGATATTCAACTAATGAAAAACTGTTTTTT. Its protein is CASSADRYSTNEKLFF.

The chain's CDR3 is CASRQRTGPDPYNEQFF. The CDR3 DNA follows: TGTGCCAGCAGACAAAGAACGGGTCCCGACCCCTACAATGAGCAGTTCTTC. The chain recombines TRBV7-9 with TRBJ2-1, with D unclear. Trimming removed 6 bases at V and 2 bases at J, with 20 bases between. The germline CDR1 and CDR2 sequences are SEHNR and FQNEAQ (reference sequence). CDR3 size: 17 residues.

This sequence joins TRBV4-3 and TRBJ2-3; perhaps TRBD2 as D (6 bases). The length of the CDR3 is 15 residues. Trimming left V 1 base short and J 0 bases short, with 8 bases between. Looked up from germline, CDR1 is LGHNA and CDR2 is YSLEER. The CDR3 coding sequence is TGCGCCAGCAGCCAAGGCGGGGCTAGCACAGATACGCAGTATTTT. Its translation: CASSQGGASTDTQYF.

This clone was seen only once. The chain uses TRBV7-9 and TRBJ1-1, with TRBD1 as a possible D gene (5 bases). Trimming took 2 bases from V and 6 from J, leaving 10 bases between them. The CDR3 consists of 13 residues. Looked up from germline, CDR1 is SEHNR and CDR2 is FQNEAQ (reference sequence). For the CDR3, the DNA is TGTGCCAGCAGCTTATCAGGGCGTGCTGAAGCTTTCTTT. The encoded protein is CASSLSGRAEAFF. The complete variable domain, with remaining parts taken from reference TRBV7-9 and TRBJ1-1, reads DTGVSQNPRHKITKRGQNVTFRCDPISEHNRLYWYRQTLGQGPEFLTYFQNEAQLEKSRLLSDRFSAERPKGSFSTLEIQRTEQGDSAMYLCASSLSGRAEAFFGQGTRLTVV.

This chain joins TRBV19 and TRBJ1-2, with 8 bases identical to TRBD1. This CDR3 contains 15 residues. Germline V CDR1 and CDR2: LNHDA, SQIVND (reference sequence). The V segment lost 9 bases and the J segment 4 bases; nucleotides outside the gene matches: 13. CDR3 sequence: CASSPRDRPLYGYTF. CDR3 DNA: TGTGCCAGCAGCCCCCGGGACAGGCCCCTCTATGGCTACACCTTC. Using reference TRBV19 and TRBJ1-2 for the parts outside the CDR3, the full variable domain is DGGITQSPKYLFRKEGQNVTLSCEQNLNHDAMYWYRQDPGQGLRLIYYSQIVNDFQKGDIAEGYSVSREKKESFPLTVTSAQKNPTAFYLCASSPRDRPLYGYTFGSGTRLTVV.

The J gene is TRBJ2-1, the V gene TRBV6-5; 11 bases line up with TRBD2. The germline gives CDR1 MNHEY, CDR2 SVGAGI. J lost 7 bases, V lost 5 bases, and 7 bases had no gene match. The CDR3 spans 15 residues. The CDR3 spells CASSRTGTSGNEQFF. The CDR3 DNA sequence: TGTGCCAGCAGTCGGACCGGGACTAGCGGAAATGAGCAGTTCTTC.

This chain joins TRBV27 and TRBJ2-4; 7 nucleotides agree with TRBD1. The CDR3 length is 17 residues. Germline V gene lookup returns CDR1 MNHEY and CDR2 SMNVEV (reference sequence). Trimming took 6 bases from V and 0 from J; bases not matched to a gene: 11. The CDR3 nucleotides read TGTGCCAGCAGACCCTCCGGGACAGCCTTAGCCAAAAACATTCAGTACTTC. As protein: CASRPSGTALAKNIQYF.

The V and J genes are TRBV5-6 and TRBJ2-2; perhaps TRBD1 as D (6 bases). In germline, CDR1 is SGHDT, CDR2 YYEEEE. V was shortened by 7 bases and J by 6 bases, with 25 bases between the two germline ends. CDR3 size: 17 residues. Here the CDR3 DNA reads TGTGCCAGCCAAAGCGAAATTAGGGGGAAAGGAGCCGGGGAGCTGTTTTTT. This sequence encodes CASQSEIRGKGAGELFF.

The chain links TRBV5-8 to TRBJ1-2; TRBD1 might be the D (5 bases). Trimming took off 1 base at V and 12 bases at J, with 16 bases between the two ends. The CDR3 is 13 residues long. Germline loops: CDR1 SGHTS, CDR2 YDEGEE. The CDR3 sequence: CASSLPPGRADTF. The CDR3, as DNA: TGTGCCAGCAGCTTGCCCCCCGGCAGGGCCGACACCTTC.

The chain has TRBV27 and TRBJ1-4; 11 bases agree with TRBD1. The ends lost 7 bases at V and 10 bases at J; junction bases unmatched: 8. CDR3 length: 14 residues. Germline values: CDR1 MNHEY, CDR2 SMNVEV (reference sequence). This chain's CDR3 is CASTNGQGARKLFF. The CDR3, as DNA: TGTGCCAGCACCAACGGACAGGGGGCGAGAAAACTGTTTTTT. The variable domain in full, completed from reference TRBV27 and TRBJ1-4, reads EAQVTQNPRYLITVTGKKLTVTCSQNMNHEYMSWYRQDPGLGLRQIYYSMNVEVTDKGDVPEGYKVSRKEKRNFPLILESPSPNQTSLYFCASTNGQGARKLFFGSGTQLSVL.

The chain links TRBV7-9 to TRBJ1-1, with D maybe TRBD1 (5 bases). CDR1 SEHNR and CDR2 FQNEAQ come from the germline V gene (reference sequence). The germline V and J ends were trimmed by 5 bases and 0 bases, with 19 bases remaining between them. The CDR3 consists of 17 residues. Here the CDR3 DNA reads TGTGCCAGCAGCCCCCCTCCGGGGGGTAACATGAACACTGAAGCTTTCTTT. Amino acid sequence: CASSPPPGGNMNTEAFF.

The chain has TRBV18 and TRBJ1-1, with 7 bases that match TRBD1. CDR3 size: 15 residues. Germline-derived CDR1 and CDR2 are KGHSH and LQKENI. V shed 3 bases, J shed 3 bases, and the junction held 7 bases outside the gene matches. The CDR3, as DNA: TGTGCCAGCTCACCCCTGGGGACAGCTGACACTGAAGCTTTCTTT. The encoded protein is CASSPLGTADTEAFF.

The chain joins TRBV6-5 to TRBJ2-3; weak D call: TRBD2 (5 bases). Germline loops: CDR1 MNHEY, CDR2 SVGAGI. There are 13 residues in the CDR3. With 5 bases removed from V and 3 bases from J, the gap between germline ends came to 9 bases. CDR3 protein: CASSERGTDTQYF. Here the CDR3 DNA reads TGTGCCAGCAGTGAGCGCGGGACAGATACGCAGTATTTT.

This rearrangement joins TRBV5-6 to TRBJ2-4; tentative D call: TRBD2 (5 bases). Germline V gene sequence: CDR1 SGHDT, CDR2 YYEEEE. With 2 bases removed from V and 3 bases from J, the gap between germline ends came to 9 bases. This CDR3 contains 14 residues. The CDR3 region is CASSLGLRKNIQYF. As DNA, the CDR3 is TGTGCCAGCAGCTTAGGACTTCGCAAAAACATTCAGTACTTC.

V is TRBV5-6 and J is TRBJ2-4; 8 nucleotides match TRBD1. The CDR3 is 14 residues long. CDR1 and CDR2 (germline): SGHDT, YYEEEE. V shed 3 bases, J shed 6 bases, and the junction held 5 bases outside the gene matches. CDR3 sequence: CASSSTGGRNIQYF. For the CDR3, the DNA is TGTGCCAGCAGCTCCACAGGGGGGAGAAACATTCAGTACTTC.

The rearrangement links TRBV7-3 to TRBJ2-3, with D tentatively TRBD2 (7 bases). This CDR3 contains 13 residues. The germline CDR1 and CDR2 sequences are SGHTA and FQGTGA. With 8 bases removed from V and 1 base from J, the gap between germline ends came to 10 bases. The CDR3 region is CASGGGGTDTQYF. CDR3 coding DNA: TGTGCCAGCGGAGGGGGGGGCACAGATACGCAGTATTTT. Full variable domain (outside the CDR3, taken from reference TRBV7-3 and TRBJ2-3): GAGVSQTPSNKVTEKGKYVELRCDPISGHTALYWYRQSLGQGPEFLIYFQGTGAADDSGLPNDRFFAVRPEGSVSTLKIQRTERGDSAVYLCASGGGGTDTQYFGPGTRLTVL.

The chain links TRBV7-2 to TRBJ2-1, with 7 bases fitting TRBD2. The J segment lost 9 bases and the V segment lost 8 bases, leaving 10 bases of the junction unmatched. CDR1 is SGHTA, CDR2 FQGNSA, per germline. This CDR3 has 13 residues. In nucleotides, the CDR3 is TGTGCCAGCGAAAGCGGGGTTCACGGTGAGCAGTTCTTC. It translates to CASESGVHGEQFF.

This chain joins TRBV6-6 and TRBJ1-2; 11 bases line up with TRBD1. This CDR3 has 14 residues. V was pared by 6 bases and J by 2 bases, with 2 bases of the junction left unmatched. Per germline, CDR1 MNHNY and CDR2 SVGAGI (reference sequence). The CDR3 spells CASRGQGENYGYTF. The CDR3 DNA is TGTGCCAGCAGGGGACAGGGGGAGAACTATGGCTACACCTTC.

V is TRBV6-1 and J is TRBJ1-5, with D unresolved. Germline CDR1 MNHNS, CDR2 SASEGT. This CDR3 spans 11 amino acids. Trimming left V 3 bases short and J 9 bases short, with 6 bases between. The DNA for the CDR3 is TGTGCCAGCAGTGAGTCGAGGCCCCAGCATTTT. Translation gives CASSESRPQHF.

This chain connects TRBV4-3 to TRBJ1-4; tentatively, D is TRBD1 (6 bases). Germline V CDR1 and CDR2: LGHNA, YSLEER. The CDR3 runs 14 residues. Trimming took 2 bases from V and 5 from J, leaving 9 bases between them. In DNA, the CDR3 is TGCGCCAGCAGCCAAAGGCAGGGGAATGAAAAACTGTTTTTT. Encoded protein: CASSQRQGNEKLFF.

The chain links TRBV27 to TRBJ2-2; 10 bases fit TRBD2. The junction had 2 bases not matched to a gene; V was cut back by 3 bases and J by 1 base. CDR1 and CDR2 from the germline V gene are MNHEY and SMNVEV (reference sequence). The CDR3 sequence is 16 residues long. CDR3 protein: CASSFTSGVNTGELFF. The CDR3 nucleotides read TGTGCCAGCAGTTTTACTAGCGGGGTGAACACCGGGGAGCTGTTTTTT.

V and J are TRBV6-6 and TRBJ2-2, with 9 bases aligning to TRBD1. Germline values: CDR1 MNHNY, CDR2 SVGAGI (reference sequence). The CDR3 totals 15 residues. The ends lost 5 bases at V and 6 bases at J; junction bases unmatched: 7. CDR3 coding DNA: TGTGCCAGCAGTCCTAGGACAGGGGTGGCCGGGGAGCTGTTTTTT. Its protein product is CASSPRTGVAGELFF.

This clone has only one observation. The V call is TRBV20-1, the J call TRBJ2-1; tentatively, D is TRBD2 (6 bases). Germline loops: CDR1 DFQATT, CDR2 SNEGSKA (reference sequence). The germline V and J ends were trimmed by 0 bases and 13 bases, with 10 bases remaining between them. The length of the CDR3 is 11 residues. The CDR3 region is CSAREKGLQFF. The CDR3 coding sequence is TGCAGTGCTAGAGAAAAGGGACTCCAGTTCTTC.

The genes are TRBV9 and TRBJ2-5; maybe TRBD1 (6 bases). The closer fit of TRBJ2-7 to the DNA end suggests the J call may be wrong. CDR3 length equals 17 residues. Germline CDR1 SGDLS, CDR2 YYNGEE. The CDR3 reads CASSLRDTGSLSYEQYF. CDR3 DNA sequence: TGTGCCAGCAGCTTACGGGACACCGGCTCCCTTTCCTACGAGCAGTACTTC.

The chain employs TRBV7-2 and TRBJ2-1; D might be TRBD1 (6 bases). The V and J ends lost 4 bases and 9 bases respectively, with 10 bases between them. The CDR3 extends over 12 amino acids. Germline CDR1 SGHTA, CDR2 FQGNSA. CDR3 amino acids: CASSSLRGEQFF. As DNA, the CDR3 is TGTGCCAGCAGCTCGCTCAGGGGTGAGCAGTTCTTC.

The rearrangement links TRBV6-4 to TRBJ1-1; no definite D call. The CDR3 has 13 residues. Between the trimmed V and J ends, which lost 4 bases and 1 base, there was a span of 7 bases. CDR1 and CDR2 from the germline V gene are MRHNA and SNTAGT. CDR3 sequence reads: CASSVTENTEAFF. The CDR3 DNA reads TGTGCCAGCAGTGTTACTGAGAACACTGAAGCTTTCTTT.

This chain uses TRBV28 with TRBJ1-4; D might be TRBD1 (6 bases). This CDR3 is 19 amino acids long. Germline CDR1 and CDR2: MDHEN and SYDVKM. V lost 7 bases to trimming and J lost 2 bases, with 26 bases between them. CDR3 sequence: CASTPLIGQGFVTNEKLFF. CDR3 DNA: TGTGCCAGCACCCCATTAATAGGGCAGGGGTTTGTGACTAATGAAAAACTGTTTTTT.

The rearrangement links TRBV18 to TRBJ1-1; a weak D match, TRBD1 (5 bases). The CDR3 is made up of 14 amino acids. V shed 4 bases and J shed 0 bases, with 9 bases lying between them. CDR1 is KGHSH and CDR2 is LQKENI in the germline V gene. The CDR3 sequence is CASSRGVMNTEAFF. CDR3 nucleotide sequence: TGTGCCAGCTCACGGGGGGTAATGAACACTGAAGCTTTCTTT.

The gene calls are TRBV4-1 and TRBJ1-5; 10 bases map to TRBD1. The CDR3 consists of 16 residues. Germline CDR1 reads MGHRA; CDR2 reads YSYEKL. Trimming took 0 bases from V and 6 from J; bases not matched to a gene: 5. The CDR3 sequence: CASSQDAGQGIQPQHF. The CDR3 DNA sequence: TGCGCCAGCAGCCAAGATGCGGGACAGGGGATTCAGCCCCAGCATTTT.

The chain carries TRBV12-5 and TRBJ1-3; D may be TRBD1 (5 bases). V shed 6 bases and J shed 7 bases, with 13 bases lying between them. The CDR3 sequence is 13 residues long. Germline lookup yields CDR1 LGHNT and CDR2 FRNRAP. DNA of the CDR3: TGTGCTAGTGGCGGATTGAAGGGGAACACCATATATTTT. It codes for CASGGLKGNTIYF.

The chain links TRBV7-2 to TRBJ1-5, with D uncertain. This CDR3 has 17 amino acids. V dropped 5 bases and J dropped 0 bases, with 17 bases sitting between them. Germline V lookup: CDR1 SGHTA, CDR2 FQGNSA. The CDR3 DNA reads TGTGCCAGCAGCCCCTTTAAAGAGAACTATAGCAATCAGCCCCAGCATTTT. It is translated as CASSPFKENYSNQPQHF.